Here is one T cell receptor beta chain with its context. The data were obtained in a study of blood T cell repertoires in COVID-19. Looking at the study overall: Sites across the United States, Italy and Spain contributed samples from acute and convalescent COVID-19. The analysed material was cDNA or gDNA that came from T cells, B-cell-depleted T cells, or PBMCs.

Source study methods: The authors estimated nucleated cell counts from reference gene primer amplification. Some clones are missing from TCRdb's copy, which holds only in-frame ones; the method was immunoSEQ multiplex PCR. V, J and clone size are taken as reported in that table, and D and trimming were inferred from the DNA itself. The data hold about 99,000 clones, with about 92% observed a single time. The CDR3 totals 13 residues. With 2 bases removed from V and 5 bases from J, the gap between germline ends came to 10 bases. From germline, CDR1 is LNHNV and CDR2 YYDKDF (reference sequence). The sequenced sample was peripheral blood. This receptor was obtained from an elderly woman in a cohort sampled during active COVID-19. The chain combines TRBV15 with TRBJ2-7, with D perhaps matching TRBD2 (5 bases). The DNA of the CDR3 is TGTGCCACCAGCAGAACTAGATTAGACGAGCAGTACTTC. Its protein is CATSRTRLDEQYF.